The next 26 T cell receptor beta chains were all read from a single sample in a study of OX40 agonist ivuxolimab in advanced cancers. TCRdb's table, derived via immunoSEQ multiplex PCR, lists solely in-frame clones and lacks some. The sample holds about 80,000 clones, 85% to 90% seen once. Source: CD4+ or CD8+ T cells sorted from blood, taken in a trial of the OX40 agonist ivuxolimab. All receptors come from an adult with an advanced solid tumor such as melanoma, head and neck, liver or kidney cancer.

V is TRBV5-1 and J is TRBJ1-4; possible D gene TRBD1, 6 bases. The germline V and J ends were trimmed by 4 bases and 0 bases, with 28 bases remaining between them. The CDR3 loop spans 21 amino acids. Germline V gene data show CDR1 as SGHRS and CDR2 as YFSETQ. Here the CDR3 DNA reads TGCGCCAGCAGCCGTAACGAAAATGGCGGGACATCCTCCCCAACTAATGAAAAACTGTTTTTT. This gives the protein CASSRNENGGTSSPTNEKLFF.

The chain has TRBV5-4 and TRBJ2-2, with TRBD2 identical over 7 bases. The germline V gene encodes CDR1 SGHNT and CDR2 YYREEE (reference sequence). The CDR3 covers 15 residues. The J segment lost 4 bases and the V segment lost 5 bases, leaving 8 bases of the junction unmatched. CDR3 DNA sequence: TGTGCCAGCAGTCCTGGGAGGGCAGGCACCGGGGAGCTGTTTTTT. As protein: CASSPGRAGTGELFF. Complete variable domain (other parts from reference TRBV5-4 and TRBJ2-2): ETGVTQSPTHLIKTRGQQVTLRCSSQSGHNTVSWYQQALGQGPQFIFQYYREEENGRGNFPPRFSGLQFPNYSSELNVNALELDDSALYLCASSPGRAGTGELFFGEGSRLTVL.

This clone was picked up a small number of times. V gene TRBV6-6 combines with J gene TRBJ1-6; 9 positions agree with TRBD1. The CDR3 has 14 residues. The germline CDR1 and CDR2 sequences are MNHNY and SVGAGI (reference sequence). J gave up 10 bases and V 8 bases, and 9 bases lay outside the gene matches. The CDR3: CASQKGQGSSPLHF. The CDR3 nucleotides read TGTGCCAGCCAGAAGGGACAGGGATCATCACCCCTCCACTTT.

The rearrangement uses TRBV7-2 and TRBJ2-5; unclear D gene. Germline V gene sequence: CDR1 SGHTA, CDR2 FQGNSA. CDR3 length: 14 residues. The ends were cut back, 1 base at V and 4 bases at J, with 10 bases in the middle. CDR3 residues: CASSLGWNSETQYF. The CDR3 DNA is TGTGCCAGCAGCTTAGGGTGGAACTCAGAGACCCAGTACTTC.

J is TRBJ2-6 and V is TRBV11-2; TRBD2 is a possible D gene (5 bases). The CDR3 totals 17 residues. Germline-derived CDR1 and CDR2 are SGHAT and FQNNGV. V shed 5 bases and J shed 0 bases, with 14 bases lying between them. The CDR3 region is CASSIRQGSSGANVLTF. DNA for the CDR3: TGTGCCAGCAGCATACGACAAGGGAGCTCTGGGGCCAACGTCCTGACTTTC.

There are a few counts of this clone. The CDR3 DNA sequence: TGTGCCAGCTCACAACAACAGGGCCACGAGCAGTACTTC. This encodes CASSQQQGHEQYF. The chain combines TRBV18 with TRBJ2-7; D possibly corresponds to TRBD1 (6 bases). This CDR3 is built from 13 residues. Between the trimmed V and J ends, which lost 4 bases and 5 bases, there was a span of 12 bases. CDR1 and CDR2 (germline): KGHSH, LQKENI.

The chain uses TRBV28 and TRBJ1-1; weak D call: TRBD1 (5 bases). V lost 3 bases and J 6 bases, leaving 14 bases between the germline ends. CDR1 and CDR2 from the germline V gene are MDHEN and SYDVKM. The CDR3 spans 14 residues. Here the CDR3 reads CASSFLRGSAEAFF. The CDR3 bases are TGTGCCAGCAGTTTTTTGAGGGGAAGTGCTGAAGCTTTCTTT.

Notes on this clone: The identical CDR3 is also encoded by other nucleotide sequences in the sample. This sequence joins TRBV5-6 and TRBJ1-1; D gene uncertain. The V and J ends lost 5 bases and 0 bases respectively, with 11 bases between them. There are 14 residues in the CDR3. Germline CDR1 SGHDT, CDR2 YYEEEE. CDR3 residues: CASRPTQMNTEAFF. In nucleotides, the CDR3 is TGTGCCAGCAGGCCCACGCAAATGAACACTGAAGCTTTCTTT.

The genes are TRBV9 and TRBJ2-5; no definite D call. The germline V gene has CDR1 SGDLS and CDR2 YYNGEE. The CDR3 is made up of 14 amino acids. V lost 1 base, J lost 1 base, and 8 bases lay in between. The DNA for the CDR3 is TGTGCCAGCAGCGTAAAACCCCGCCAAGAGACCCAGTACTTC. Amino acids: CASSVKPRQETQYF.

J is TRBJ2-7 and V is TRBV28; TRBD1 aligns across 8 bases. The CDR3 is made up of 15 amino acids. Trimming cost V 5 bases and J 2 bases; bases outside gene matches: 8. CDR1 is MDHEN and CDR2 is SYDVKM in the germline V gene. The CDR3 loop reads CASSRFRGQAYEQYF. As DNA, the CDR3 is TGTGCCAGCAGTAGGTTCCGGGGACAGGCCTACGAGCAGTACTTC.

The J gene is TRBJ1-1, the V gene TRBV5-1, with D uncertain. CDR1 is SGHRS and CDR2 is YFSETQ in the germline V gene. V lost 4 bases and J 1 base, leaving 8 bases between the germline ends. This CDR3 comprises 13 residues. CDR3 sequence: CASSDQQNTEAFF. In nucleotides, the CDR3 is TGCGCCAGCAGCGACCAGCAGAACACTGAAGCTTTCTTT.

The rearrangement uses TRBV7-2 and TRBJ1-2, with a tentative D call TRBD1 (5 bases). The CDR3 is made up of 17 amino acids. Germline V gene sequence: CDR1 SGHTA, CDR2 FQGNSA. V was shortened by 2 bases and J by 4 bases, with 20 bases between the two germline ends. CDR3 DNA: TGTGCCAGCAGCTTACTGAGCGCAGGGCCCTTCAGCTATGGCTACACCTTC. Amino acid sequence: CASSLLSAGPFSYGYTF.

CDR3 protein: CASSGTSGSHPQETQYF. In DNA, the CDR3 is TGTGCCAGCAGTGGGACTAGCGGGAGCCATCCTCAAGAGACCCAGTACTTC. The chain links TRBV2 to TRBJ2-5, with TRBD2 identical over 13 bases. V gave up 4 bases and J gave up 2 bases; unmatched junction bases: 7. The CDR3 is 17 residues long. Looked up from germline, CDR1 is SNHLY and CDR2 is FYNNEI.

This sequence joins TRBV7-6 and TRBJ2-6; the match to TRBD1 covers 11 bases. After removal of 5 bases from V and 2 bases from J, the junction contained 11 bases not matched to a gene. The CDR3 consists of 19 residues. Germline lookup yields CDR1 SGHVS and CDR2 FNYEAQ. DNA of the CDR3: TGTGCCAGCAGCCCTCGGACAGGGGGCGCCTTCACTGGGGCCAACGTCCTGACTTTC. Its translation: CASSPRTGGAFTGANVLTF.

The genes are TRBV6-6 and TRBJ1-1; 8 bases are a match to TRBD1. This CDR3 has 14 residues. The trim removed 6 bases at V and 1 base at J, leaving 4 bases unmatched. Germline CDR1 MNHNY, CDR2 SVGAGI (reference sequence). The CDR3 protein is CASSGQGGNTEAFF. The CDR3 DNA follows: TGTGCCAGCAGCGGACAGGGCGGGAACACTGAAGCTTTCTTT.

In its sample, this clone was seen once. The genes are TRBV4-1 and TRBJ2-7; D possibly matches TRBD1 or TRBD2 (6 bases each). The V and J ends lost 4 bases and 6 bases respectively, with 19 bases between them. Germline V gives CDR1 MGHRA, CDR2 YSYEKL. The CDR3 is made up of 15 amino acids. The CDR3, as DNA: TGCGCCAGCAGCCCTCGGGGGCAGGGCCTAGCCGAGCAGTACTTC. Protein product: CASSPRGQGLAEQYF.

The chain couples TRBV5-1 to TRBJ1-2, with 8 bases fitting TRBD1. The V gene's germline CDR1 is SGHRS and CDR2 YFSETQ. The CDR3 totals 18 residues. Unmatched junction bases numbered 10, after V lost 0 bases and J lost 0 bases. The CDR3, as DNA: TGCGCCAGCAGCTTGGAATGGACAGGGATAGACTCTAACTATGGCTACACCTTC. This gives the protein CASSLEWTGIDSNYGYTF.

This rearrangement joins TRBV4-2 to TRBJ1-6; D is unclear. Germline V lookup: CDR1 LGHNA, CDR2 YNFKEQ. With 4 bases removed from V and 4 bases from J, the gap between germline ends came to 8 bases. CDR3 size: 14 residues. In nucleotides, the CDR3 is TGTGCCAGCAGCCCCGTTCTTTATAATTCACCCCTCCACTTT. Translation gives CASSPVLYNSPLHF.

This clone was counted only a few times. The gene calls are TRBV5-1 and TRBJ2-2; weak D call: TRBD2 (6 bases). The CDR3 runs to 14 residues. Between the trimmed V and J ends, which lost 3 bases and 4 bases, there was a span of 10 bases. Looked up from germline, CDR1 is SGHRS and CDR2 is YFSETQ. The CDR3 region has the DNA TGCGCCAGCAGCTATGACGGGGGCACCGGGGAGCTGTTTTTT. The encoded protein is CASSYDGGTGELFF.

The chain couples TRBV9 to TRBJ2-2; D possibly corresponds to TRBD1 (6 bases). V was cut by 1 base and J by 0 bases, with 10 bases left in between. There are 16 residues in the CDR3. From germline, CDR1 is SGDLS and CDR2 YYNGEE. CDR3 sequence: CASSVRGSANTGELFF. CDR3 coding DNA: TGTGCCAGCAGCGTAAGGGGGTCAGCGAACACCGGGGAGCTGTTTTTT.

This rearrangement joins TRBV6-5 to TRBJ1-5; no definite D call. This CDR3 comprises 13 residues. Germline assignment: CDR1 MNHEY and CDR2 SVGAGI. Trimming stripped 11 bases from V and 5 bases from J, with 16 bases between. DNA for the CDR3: TGTGCCTCCCGGAGCAGACGAGATCAGCCCCAGCATTTT. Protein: CASRSRRDQPQHF.

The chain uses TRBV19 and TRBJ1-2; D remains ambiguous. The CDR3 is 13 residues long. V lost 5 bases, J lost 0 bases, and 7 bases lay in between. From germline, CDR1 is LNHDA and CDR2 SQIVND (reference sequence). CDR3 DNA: TGTGCCAGTAGTGATAGACCTAACTATGGCTACACCTTC. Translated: CASSDRPNYGYTF.

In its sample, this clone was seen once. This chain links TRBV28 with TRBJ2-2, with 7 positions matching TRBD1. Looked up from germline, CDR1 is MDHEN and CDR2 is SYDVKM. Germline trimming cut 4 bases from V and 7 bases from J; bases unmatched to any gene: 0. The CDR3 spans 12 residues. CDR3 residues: CASSYRGGELFF. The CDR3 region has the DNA TGTGCCAGCAGTTACAGGGGCGGGGAGCTGTTTTTT.

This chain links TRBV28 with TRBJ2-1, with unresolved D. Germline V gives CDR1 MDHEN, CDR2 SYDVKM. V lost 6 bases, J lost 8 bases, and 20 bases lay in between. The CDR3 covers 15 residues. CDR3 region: CASSPLGGVKDEQFF. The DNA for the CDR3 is TGTGCCAGCAGCCCCCTCGGCGGAGTTAAGGATGAGCAGTTCTTC.

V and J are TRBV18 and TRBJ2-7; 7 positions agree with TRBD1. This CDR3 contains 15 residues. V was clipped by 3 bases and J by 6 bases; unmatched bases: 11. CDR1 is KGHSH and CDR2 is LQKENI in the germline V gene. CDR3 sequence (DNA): TGTGCCAGCTCACCTAGAGGACAGGAAGGCCTCGAGCAGTACTTC. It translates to CASSPRGQEGLEQYF.

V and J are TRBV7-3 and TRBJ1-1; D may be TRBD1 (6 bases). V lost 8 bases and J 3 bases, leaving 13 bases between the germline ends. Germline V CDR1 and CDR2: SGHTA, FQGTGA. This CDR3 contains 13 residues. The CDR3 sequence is CASGGGGYTEAFF. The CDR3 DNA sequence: TGTGCCAGCGGAGGGGGAGGTTACACTGAAGCTTTCTTT.